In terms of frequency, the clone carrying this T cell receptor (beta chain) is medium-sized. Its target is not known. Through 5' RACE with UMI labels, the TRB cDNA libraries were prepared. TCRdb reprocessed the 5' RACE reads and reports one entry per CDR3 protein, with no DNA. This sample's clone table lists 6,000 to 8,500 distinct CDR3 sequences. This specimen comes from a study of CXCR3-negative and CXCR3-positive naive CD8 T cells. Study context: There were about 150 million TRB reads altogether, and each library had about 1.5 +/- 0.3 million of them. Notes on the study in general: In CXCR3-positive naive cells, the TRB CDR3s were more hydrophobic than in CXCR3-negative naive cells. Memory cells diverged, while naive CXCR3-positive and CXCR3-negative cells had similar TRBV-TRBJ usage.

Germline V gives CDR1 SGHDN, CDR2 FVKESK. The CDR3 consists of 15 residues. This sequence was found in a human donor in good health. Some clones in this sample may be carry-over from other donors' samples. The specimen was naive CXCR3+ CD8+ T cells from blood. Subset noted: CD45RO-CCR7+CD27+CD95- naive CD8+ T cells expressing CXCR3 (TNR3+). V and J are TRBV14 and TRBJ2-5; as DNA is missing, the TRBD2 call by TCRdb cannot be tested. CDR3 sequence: CASSPGLTPLETQYF.